Listed below are T cell receptor beta chains from one sample, sequenced in a study of shared clonotypes between healthy human individuals. Repertoires were generated with immunoSEQ multiplex PCR, while TCRdb's copy carries only in-frame clones and drops some. In the table there are 450,000 to 500,000 clones, roughly 78% of which are singletons. Specimen: PBMCs. These receptors all stem from a woman aged 35 to 49 in good health. Some clones in this sample may be carry-over from other donors' samples. CDR3s include the opening cysteine and the closing phenylalanine or tryptophan. Fields, in order: clone size, J gene, D gene, V gene, CDR3 protein, CDR3 DNA. A D gene is named only where the DNA matches it firmly. The size entry is marked missing in some rows and otherwise reads once, few, many or a size class.

.	TRBJ1-4	TRBD1	TRBV27	CASSFSGGLEKLFF	TGTGCCAGCAGTTTCTCAGGGGGCCTTGAAAAACTGTTTTTT
.	TRBJ2-4	.	TRBV7-8	CASTDSLAKNIQYF	TGTGCCAGCACCGACAGTTTAGCCAAAAACATTCAGTACTTC
.	TRBJ2-7	TRBD1	TRBV5-1	CASAPRGGRVYEQYF	TGCGCCAGCGCCCCAAGAGGGGGCAGGGTTTACGAGCAGTACTTC
many	TRBJ1-3	.	TRBV5-1	CASSLATGTSGNTIYF	TGCGCCAGCAGCTTGGCCACCGGGACATCTGGAAACACCATATATTTT
.	TRBJ2-5	TRBD2	TRBV28	CASLTSGAESETQYF	TGTGCCAGCCTGACTAGCGGGGCAGAAAGCGAGACCCAGTACTTC
once	TRBJ2-7	TRBD2	TRBV27	CASSTLAASSYEQYF	TGTGCCAGCAGCACTCTAGCGGCTAGCTCCTACGAGCAGTACTTC
.	TRBJ2-3	TRBD1	TRBV7-9	CASSSQGTNTDTQYF	TGTGCCAGCAGCTCACAGGGGACGAACACAGATACGCAGTATTTT
.	TRBJ2-7	TRBD1	TRBV4-1	CASSQGQGVNEQYF	TGCGCCAGCAGCCAAGGACAGGGGGTAAACGAGCAGTACTTC
.	TRBJ1-5	.	TRBV5-1	CASSPGTNSNQPQHF	TGCGCCAGCAGCCCCGGGACAAATAGCAATCAGCCCCAGCATTTT
.	TRBJ2-3	TRBD2	TRBV4-1	CASSRNSGNWADTQYF	TGCGCCAGCAGCCGAAACAGCGGGAATTGGGCGGATACGCAGTATTTT
.	TRBJ2-5	TRBD2	TRBV7-9	CASSTTSGRFPPETQYF	TGTGCCAGCAGCACAACTAGCGGCCGCTTCCCGCCGGAGACCCAGTACTTC
.	TRBJ2-2	.	TRBV6-4	CASSPTGGGSDTGELFF	TGTGCCAGCAGCCCCACGGGGGGCGGGAGCGACACCGGGGAGCTGTTTTTT
.	TRBJ2-7	.	TRBV18	CASSPGTRSPYEQYF	TGTGCCAGCTCACCAGGTACACGCTCCCCCTACGAGCAGTACTTC
.	TRBJ1-1	.	TRBV11-2	CASSLGVQTAFF	TGTGCCAGCAGCTTAGGGGTACAAACCGCTTTCTTT
.	TRBJ2-7	.	TRBV5-1	CASTSWGAQAPYEQYF	TGCGCCAGCACCTCATGGGGAGCTCAGGCCCCGTACGAGCAGTACTTC
.	TRBJ2-7	TRBD2	TRBV5-5	CASIPSGTPSPYEQYF	TGTGCCAGCATCCCAAGCGGGACCCCTAGCCCCTACGAGCAGTACTTC
.	TRBJ2-2	.	TRBV18	CASSPLSEFGAGELFF	TGTGCCAGCTCACCACTTTCAGAGTTTGGGGCCGGGGAGCTGTTTTTT
few	TRBJ2-5	TRBD2	TRBV29-1	CSAGAGDYETQYF	TGCAGCGCGGGAGCGGGAGATTACGAGACCCAGTACTTC
.	TRBJ2-5	TRBD1	TRBV6-4	CASSDPGTGKETQYF	TGTGCCAGCAGTGACCCCGGGACAGGGAAGGAGACCCAGTACTTC
.	TRBJ2-7	TRBD2	TRBV18	CASSQASGSSNEQYF	TGTGCCAGCTCACAAGCTAGCGGGAGTTCCAACGAGCAGTACTTC
.	TRBJ2-5	TRBD2	TRBV7-2	CASSFGTSGIWETQYF	TGTGCCAGCAGCTTCGGGACTAGCGGGATATGGGAGACCCAGTACTTC
.	TRBJ2-2	.	TRBV6-5	CASSYLAGYSGELFF	TGTGCCAGCAGTTACTTGGCGGGATACAGCGGGGAGCTGTTTTTT
many	TRBJ1-4	.	TRBV28	CASSRVATNEKLFF	TGTGCCAGCAGTCGAGTTGCAACTAATGAAAAACTGTTTTTT
.	TRBJ2-2	.	TRBV28	CASSLSTGELFF	TGTGCCAGCAGTTTATCTACCGGGGAGCTGTTTTTT
.	TRBJ2-7	.	TRBV5-1	CASSPVAGQTYEQYF	TGCGCCAGCAGCCCGGTCGCGGGGCAAACCTACGAGCAGTACTTC
.	TRBJ2-7	TRBD2	TRBV29-1	CSVEGTGTSGLCF	TGCAGCGTTGAAGGCACCGGGACTAGCGGGCTATGCTTC
.	TRBJ1-2	.	TRBV28	CASSSPTGPSERNGYTF	TGTGCCAGCAGTTCCCCCACAGGGCCCTCCGAGAGAAATGGCTACACCTTC
.	TRBJ2-5	TRBD1	TRBV10-3	CAISDGQGETQYF	TGTGCCATCAGTGATGGACAGGGGGAGACCCAGTACTTC
once	TRBJ2-2	TRBD1	TRBV4-3	CASSDWTGSNTGELFF	TGCGCCAGCAGCGACTGGACAGGGTCGAACACCGGGGAGCTGTTTTTT
.	TRBJ2-5	TRBD2	TRBV28	CASSPLAGDQETQYF	TGTGCCAGCAGCCCACTAGCGGGGGATCAAGAGACCCAGTACTTC
.	TRBJ1-4	TRBD1	TRBV5-1	CASSSGQVTNEKLFF	TGCGCCAGCAGCTCGGGACAGGTGACTAATGAAAAACTGTTTTTT
.	TRBJ2-5	TRBD2	TRBV2	CASNSGTQETQYF	TGTGCCAGCAATAGCGGGACACAAGAGACCCAGTACTTC
.	TRBJ1-3	.	TRBV29-1	CSVAGGADSVGGNTIYF	TGCAGCGTTGCTGGCGGGGCAGACTCCGTCGGTGGAAACACCATATATTTT
.	TRBJ2-1	.	TRBV19	CASSITDAGAYNEQFF	TGTGCCAGTAGTATTACGGATGCGGGGGCTTACAATGAGCAGTTCTTC
.	TRBJ2-1	.	TRBV9	CASSVGRNEQFF	TGTGCCAGCAGCGTGGGTCGCAATGAGCAGTTCTTC
.	TRBJ2-5	.	TRBV19	CASSIEGGGETQYF	TGTGCCAGTAGTATAGAAGGAGGTGGAGAGACCCAGTACTTC
.	TRBJ2-2	.	TRBV11-2	CASSPPTGELFF	TGTGCCAGCAGCCCCCCAACCGGGGAGCTGTTTTTT
.	TRBJ2-5	TRBD1	TRBV7-2	CASSRQGGQETQYF	TGTGCCAGCAGCAGACAGGGGGGGCAAGAGACCCAGTACTTC
.	TRBJ2-5	TRBD1	TRBV5-1	CASSLGTGGQETQYF	TGCGCCAGCAGCCTTGGGACAGGGGGCCAAGAGACCCAGTACTTC
.	TRBJ2-1	TRBD2	TRBV7-3	CASSSQGRAVNEQFF	TGTGCCAGCAGCTCCCAAGGGAGGGCGGTAAATGAGCAGTTCTTC
.	TRBJ1-1	.	TRBV27	CASSSVQGYTEAFF	TGTGCCAGCAGTTCGGTACAGGGTTACACTGAAGCTTTCTTT
.	TRBJ2-7	TRBD1	TRBV6-6	CASSYSTGGTYEQYF	TGTGCCAGCAGTTACTCGACAGGGGGCACCTACGAGCAGTACTTC
many	TRBJ1-5	TRBD1	TRBV7-9	CASSLQGDQPQHF	TGTGCCAGCAGCTTACAGGGGGATCAGCCCCAGCATTTT
.	TRBJ2-7	TRBD1	TRBV29-1	CSVNRGNEQYF	TGCAGCGTTAACAGGGGAAACGAGCAGTACTTC